The clone carrying this T cell receptor (beta chain) has a single count. What it recognizes is unknown. These data are taken from a study of cytomegalovirus exposure and HLA in healthy donors. Study-level results: Published work reported that the classifier diagnosed cytomegalovirus status with high specificity and sensitivity. TCR beta sequences reportedly predicted most subjects' HLA-A and HLA-B alleles accurately. Several of the most significant clusters appeared, in a later analysis, to be linked to common viral pathogens.

The PCR used 60 Vbeta and 13 Jbeta primers. The table came from immunoSEQ multiplex PCR; TCRdb's copy has only in-frame clones and leaves some out. Found here are 90,000 to 150,000 clones, 60% to 85% of them singletons; the top ten hold 3.3%. Germline CDR1 and CDR2: MNHNS and SASEGT. The V end lost 3 bases, the J end lost 7 bases, and 6 bases lay between the germline ends. CDR3 size: 12 residues. This TCR came from a woman in her twenties or thirties in good health and CMV-seropositive. V and J are TRBV6-1 and TRBJ2-2; perhaps TRBD1 as D (5 bases). Sequencing input: PBMCs. This CDR3 reads CASSETVGELFF. As DNA, the CDR3 is TGTGCCAGCAGTGAGACAGTCGGGGAGCTGTTTTTT.